Each of the 5 T cell receptor beta chains below was sequenced from the same sample in a study of CD8+CD57+ T cells in acquired aplastic anemia. Individuals selected for sequencing had exhibited CD8+CD57+ cell expansion on flow cytometry. CDR3 and TCR beta VDJ profiling relied on a genomic DNA template. From the reads, TCRdb called clonotypes with MiXCR, one entry per CDR3 protein. The data show more than 200,000 distinct CDR3 sequences, 40% to 60% seen once. Sequencing input: sorted CD4+, CD8+, or CD8+CD57+ T cells (not recorded which) from PBMCs. These receptors all stem from a human donor with aplastic anemia.

The J gene is TRBJ2-7, the V gene TRBV20-1; D is unresolved. In germline, CDR1 is DFQATT, CDR2 SNEGSKA (reference sequence). V was shortened by 6 bases and J by 5 bases, with 11 bases between the two germline ends. This CDR3 is 11 amino acids long. CDR3 in DNA: TGCAGTGCCCACGCTCGTAACGAGCAGTACTTC. Translation: CSAHARNEQYF.

The chain is built from TRBV30 and TRBJ1-5, with TRBD1 matching 8 bases. Losses at the gene ends were 3 bases for V and 6 bases for J; bases not matched to a gene: 10. The CDR3 spans 15 residues. The germline V gene has CDR1 GTSNPN and CDR2 SVGIG (reference sequence). The DNA for the CDR3 is TGTGCCTGGAGGGGGAAAGGACAGGGAAGTCAGCCCCAGCATTTT. This gives the protein CAWRGKGQGSQPQHF. Full variable domain (missing parts from reference TRBV30 and TRBJ1-5): SQTIHQWPATLVQPVGSPLSLECTVEGTSNPNLYWYRQAAGRGLQLLFYSVGIGQISSEVPQNLSASRPQDRQFILSSKKLLLSDSGFYLCAWRGKGQGSQPQHFGDGTRLSIL.

This clonotype occurred many times. The chain recombines TRBV9 with TRBJ1-6; D possibly corresponds to TRBD1 (6 bases). The CDR3 extends over 15 amino acids. V was cut by 6 bases and J by 8 bases, with 18 bases left in between. Germline CDR1 reads SGDLS; CDR2 reads YYNGEE. This CDR3 is CASTATGQEHSPLHF. In DNA, the CDR3 is TGTGCCAGCACAGCCACGGGACAAGAGCATTCACCCCTCCACTTT.

The genes are TRBV4-1 and TRBJ1-6; D remains unclear. The CDR3 is 14 amino acids. CDR1 and CDR2 from the germline V gene are MGHRA and YSYEKL. Trimming cost V 0 bases and J 8 bases, with 8 bases left between them. The CDR3 spells CASSQDRSYSPLHF. The DNA for the CDR3 is TGCGCCAGCAGCCAAGATAGGAGTTATTCACCCCTCCACTTT.

V and J are TRBV9 and TRBJ1-1, with D possibly TRBD1 on 6 matching bases. The CDR3 is 15 amino acids. Looked up from germline, CDR1 is SGDLS and CDR2 is YYNGEE. V shed 0 bases and J shed 6 bases, with 15 bases lying between them. CDR3 region: CASSVGGAGRAEAFF. The CDR3 region has the DNA TGTGCCAGCAGCGTAGGGGGGGCGGGAAGGGCTGAAGCTTTCTTT. The entire variable domain, with the rest obtained from reference TRBV9 and TRBJ1-1, is as follows: DSGVTQTPKHLITATGQRVTLRCSPRSGDLSVYWYQQSLDQGLQFLIQYYNGEERAKGNILERFSAQQFPDLHSELNLSSLELGDSALYFCASSVGGAGRAEAFFGQGTRLTVV.